The 31 T cell receptor beta chains given below trace back to one sample, sequenced in a study of T cells in Graves' hyperthyroidism and ophthalmopathy. Amplification targeted TCR beta CDR3 regions from RNA transcripts. Primed by the HTBI set, a first-round RT-PCR was run on the TCR CDR3. From the multiplex PCR reads, TCRdb called clonotypes with MiXCR, one entry per CDR3 protein. The data show over 350,000 distinct CDR3 sequences, over 13% seen once. The sequencing input was blood. These receptors came from a man aged 50-59 years with Graves' ophthalmopathy.

This clonotype was seen only once. The J gene is TRBJ1-3, the V gene TRBV7-2, with 8 bases aligning to TRBD1. V lost 5 bases to trimming and J lost 4 bases; unmatched junction nucleotides: 7. This CDR3 region has 15 residues. Per germline, CDR1 SGHTA and CDR2 FQGNSA. The CDR3 DNA follows: TGTGCCAGCAGCCCCTCGTGGGACAGGGGAAACACCATATATTTT. It translates to CASSPSWDRGNTIYF.

This clonotype was seen just once. This chain links TRBV11-3 with TRBJ2-2; D uncertain. The CDR3 totals 16 residues. V lost 3 bases and J 1 base, leaving 12 bases between the germline ends. Germline CDR1 SGHNT, CDR2 YENEEA. Here the CDR3 reads CASSFKTSRNTGELFF. The CDR3 DNA is TGTGCCAGCAGCTTCAAGACTTCCCGGAACACCGGGGAGCTGTTTTTT. The whole variable domain, filled in from reference TRBV11-3 and TRBJ2-2, reads EAGVVQSPRYKIIEKKQPVAFWCNPISGHNTLYWYLQNLGQGPELLIRYENEEAVDDSQLPKDRFSAERLKGVDSTLKIQPAELGDSAVYLCASSFKTSRNTGELFFGEGSRLTVL.

This clonotype was counted between two and nine times. The V gene is TRBV6-1, the J gene TRBJ2-4, with D unresolved. V was trimmed by 4 bases and J by 5 bases, leaving 9 bases between them. Germline V gene data show CDR1 as MNHNS and CDR2 as SASEGT. The CDR3 loop spans 13 amino acids. As DNA, the CDR3 is TGTGCCAGCAGTGCCGGACGGGAAAACATTCAGTACTTC. Translating it yields CASSAGRENIQYF.

This rearrangement joins TRBV13 to TRBJ2-1, with D possibly matching TRBD2 (6 bases). There are 14 residues in the CDR3. Germline V gene data show CDR1 as PRHDT and CDR2 as FYEKMQ (reference sequence). V was clipped by 6 bases and J by 5 bases, with 14 bases between them. Here the CDR3 DNA reads TGTGCCAGCAGTAAGGTGGGAGGTAACAATGAGCAGTTCTTC. Its translation is CASSKVGGNNEQFF.

The V call is TRBV24-1, the J call TRBJ2-3; D may be TRBD1 (6 bases). The germline V gene encodes CDR1 KGHDR and CDR2 SFDVKD. With 4 bases removed from V and 1 base from J, the gap between germline ends came to 17 bases. The CDR3 contains 17 residues. This CDR3 is CATSESPQGRGTDTQYF. DNA of the CDR3: TGTGCCACCAGTGAATCCCCCCAGGGGCGAGGCACAGATACGCAGTATTTT.

The chain uses TRBV29-1 and TRBJ2-3; maybe TRBD2 (6 bases). The CDR3 spans 11 residues. Between the trimmed V and J ends, which lost 7 bases and 6 bases, there was a span of 11 bases. Germline assignment: CDR1 SQVTM and CDR2 ANQGSEA. CDR3 coding DNA: TGCAGCGGAACCCGGGAGGATACGCAGTATTTT. Translated, it gives CSGTREDTQYF.

This clonotype was observed a few times. The chain has TRBV7-2 and TRBJ2-7, with TRBD2 matching over 8 bases. Germline V gives CDR1 SGHTA, CDR2 FQGNSA. The CDR3 totals 15 residues. V dropped 6 bases and J dropped 2; count of bases not matched to a gene: 9. This chain's CDR3 is CASSPGSGLAYEQYF. For the CDR3, the DNA is TGTGCCAGCAGTCCGGGTTCGGGACTAGCCTACGAGCAGTACTTC.

In its sample, this clonotype was seen many times. The chain joins TRBV7-6 to TRBJ2-7, with D tentatively TRBD1 (5 bases). Trimming stripped 1 base from V and 6 bases from J, with 10 bases between. Germline CDR1 SGHVS, CDR2 FNYEAQ. The CDR3 contains 13 residues. As DNA, the CDR3 is TGTGCCAGCAGCTTAGGTAGGGGCAGCGAGCAGTACTTC. Protein product: CASSLGRGSEQYF. The whole variable domain, remainder taken from reference TRBV7-6 and TRBJ2-7, is GAGVSQSPRYKVTKRGQDVALRCDPISGHVSLYWYRQALGQGPEFLTYFNYEAQQDKSGLPNDRFSAERPEGSISTLTIQRTEQRDSAMYRCASSLGRGSEQYFGPGTRLTVT.

This clonotype showed up just a few times. The chain is built from TRBV29-1 and TRBJ2-7; TRBD2 aligns across 8 bases. The germline gives CDR1 SQVTM, CDR2 ANQGSEA. Germline trimming cut 4 bases from V and 2 bases from J; bases unmatched to any gene: 10. This CDR3 has 15 amino acids. The chain's CDR3 is CSVVGASGRPYEQYF. For the CDR3, the DNA is TGCAGCGTTGTCGGGGCTAGCGGGCGTCCCTACGAGCAGTACTTC.

This clonotype was seen once. The chain has TRBV2 and TRBJ2-7, with D tentatively TRBD2 (5 bases). V lost 7 bases and J lost 0, with 13 bases in between. The CDR3 loop spans 14 amino acids. Germline V gene data show CDR1 as SNHLY and CDR2 as FYNNEI. The CDR3, as DNA: TGTGCCAGCAATGGAGGACTGAGCTCCTACGAGCAGTACTTC. This sequence encodes CASNGGLSSYEQYF.

This clonotype was recorded at least ten times. The chain recombines TRBV29-1 with TRBJ2-3; D gene unclear. CDR3 length: 12 amino acids. Germline assignment: CDR1 SQVTM and CDR2 ANQGSEA. V was shortened by 2 bases and J by 3 bases, with 6 bases between the two germline ends. The CDR3 DNA follows: TGCAGCGTTGAATTCCATACAGATACGCAGTATTTT. This encodes CSVEFHTDTQYF.

This clonotype was picked up many times. This chain joins TRBV28 and TRBJ1-4; no reliable D call. The ends were cut back, 4 bases at V and 8 bases at J, with 8 bases in the middle. The CDR3 length is 12 residues. CDR1 is MDHEN and CDR2 is SYDVKM in the germline V gene. Here the CDR3 reads CASSSSGEKLFF. The DNA of the CDR3 is TGTGCCAGCAGTTCGTCCGGAGAAAAACTGTTTTTT.

The sample holds many counts of this clonotype. The chain is built from TRBV13 and TRBJ2-2; 11 bases line up with TRBD2. Germline CDR1 and CDR2: PRHDT and FYEKMQ (reference sequence). The CDR3 has 15 amino acids. Trimming took 5 bases from V and 13 from J; bases not matched to a gene: 12. The CDR3 is CASSTGTSGTQRLFF. The CDR3 region has the DNA TGTGCCAGCAGCACCGGGACTAGCGGTACCCAACGGCTGTTTTTT.

This clonotype was found many times. At one end, the junction sequence differs from germline, possibly due to a read error. The chain recombines TRBV29-1 with TRBJ2-1; D is uncertain. The CDR3 sequence is 13 residues long. Germline CDR1 and CDR2: SQVTM and ANQGSEA. The CDR3 DNA reads TGCAGCACAAAGTTCGACTCCTTCAATGAGCAGTTCTTC. This translates into CSTKFDSFNEQFF.

This clonotype has ten or more counts. This sequence joins TRBV18 and TRBJ1-6, with D perhaps TRBD1 (5 bases). V dropped 2 bases and J dropped 9 bases, with 11 bases sitting between them. CDR1 and CDR2 (germline): KGHSH, LQKENI. CDR3 length equals 14 residues. The CDR3 nucleotides are TGTGCCAGCTCACCAATCAGGGAGGGTTCACCCCTCCACTTT. As protein: CASSPIREGSPLHF.

This clonotype was counted between two and nine times. The genes are TRBV6-1 and TRBJ2-7, with 7 bases aligning to TRBD1. Germline CDR1 is MNHNS and CDR2 is SASEGT. The J segment lost 4 bases and the V segment lost 7 bases, leaving 13 bases of the junction unmatched. The CDR3 runs 15 residues. CDR3 in DNA: TGTGCCAGCACAAGGGTGACAGGGAAGGAATACGAGCAGTACTTC. This sequence encodes CASTRVTGKEYEQYF.

Ten or more counts support this clonotype. V and J are TRBV20-1 and TRBJ2-3; 12 bases fit TRBD2. CDR3 length: 16 residues. Germline trimming cut 7 bases from V and 3 bases from J; bases unmatched to any gene: 11. CDR1 and CDR2 from the germline V gene are DFQATT and SNEGSKA (reference sequence). The CDR3 DNA reads TGCAGTGTCCGACTAGCGGGAGTGGGAGGGACAGATACGCAGTATTTT. Translation: CSVRLAGVGGTDTQYF.

This clonotype has at least ten counts. The V and J genes are TRBV2 and TRBJ1-1; TRBD1 might be the D (6 bases). Germline assignment: CDR1 SNHLY and CDR2 FYNNEI. V was clipped by 6 bases and J by 3 bases, with 11 bases between them. The CDR3 length is 13 residues. As DNA, the CDR3 is TGTGCCAGCAGGAGGACAGAGCACACTGAAGCTTTCTTT. Translation gives CASRRTEHTEAFF.

This clonotype was seen ten or more times. Given a much more abundant clone one base away, this may be a read error. The chain is built from TRBV7-2 and TRBJ2-3, with D perhaps matching TRBD1 (7 bases). Per the germline V gene, CDR1 is SGHTA and CDR2 is FQGNSA. CDR3 length equals 14 residues. The CDR3 bases are TGTGCCAGCAGCCAGAGGGCGGGGACAGATGCGCAGTATTTT. As protein: CASSQRAGTDAQYF.

This clonotype was seen repeatedly, ten times or more. The V call is TRBV9, the J call TRBJ2-7; 8 bases agree with TRBD1. The CDR3 is made up of 14 amino acids. Losses at the gene ends were 3 bases for V and 3 bases for J; bases not matched to a gene: 5. The germline CDR1 and CDR2 sequences are SGDLS and YYNGEE. CDR3 sequence reads: CASSEGGQVYEQYF. CDR3 bases: TGTGCCAGCAGCGAGGGGGGACAGGTCTACGAGCAGTACTTC.

This clonotype has more than one count but fewer than ten. The chain couples TRBV5-4 to TRBJ2-5; D gene uncertain. V lost 0 bases and J lost 4, with 10 bases in between. In germline, CDR1 is SGHNT, CDR2 YYREEE (reference sequence). This CDR3 spans 14 amino acids. Here the CDR3 reads CASSLVGSAETQYF. CDR3 DNA sequence: TGTGCCAGCAGCTTGGTTGGGTCGGCAGAGACCCAGTACTTC.

This clonotype was observed at least ten times. The CDR3 spells CASSQGIITDTQYF. Written as DNA, the CDR3 is TGTGCCAGCAGCCAAGGAATTATCACAGATACGCAGTATTTT. This chain links TRBV3-1 with TRBJ2-3, with D uncertain. This CDR3 contains 14 residues. Trimming shortened V by 1 base and J by 2 bases, and 7 bases separated the two germline ends. The germline gives CDR1 LGHDT, CDR2 YNNKEL (reference sequence).

J is TRBJ2-6 and V is TRBV7-9; perhaps D is TRBD1 or TRBD2 (6 bases each). The CDR3 has 18 residues. Germline V CDR1 and CDR2: SEHNR, FQNEAQ (reference sequence). V was cut by 8 bases and J by 4 bases, with 24 bases left in between. The CDR3 DNA is TGTGCCAGCGGAGGGGGGACCGAGAGGGAACCCGGGGCCAACGTCCTGACTTTC. Amino acids: CASGGGTEREPGANVLTF.

V gene TRBV9 combines with J gene TRBJ2-5, with 7 bases matching TRBD1. The CDR3 loop spans 15 amino acids. Germline CDR1 is SGDLS and CDR2 is YYNGEE. The V segment lost 0 bases and the J segment 6 bases; nucleotides outside the gene matches: 8. The CDR3 nucleotides read TGTGCCAGCAGCGTAGTGGGCAGGGGACAGCAGACCCAGTACTTC. This gives the protein CASSVVGRGQQTQYF.

This clonotype occurred many times. The rearrangement joins TRBV20-1 to TRBJ2-1; 11 nucleotides agree with TRBD2. The CDR3 sequence is 14 residues long. The junction had 6 bases not matched to a gene; V was cut back by 2 bases and J by 9 bases. Germline values: CDR1 DFQATT, CDR2 SNEGSKA (reference sequence). The CDR3 loop is CSARLLAGAGEQFF. CDR3 DNA sequence: TGCAGTGCTAGATTACTAGCGGGAGCAGGTGAGCAGTTCTTC.

The rearrangement uses TRBV4-1 and TRBJ2-1; either TRBD1 or TRBD2 may fit D (5 bases each). The CDR3 is 14 residues long. The germline V gene has CDR1 MGHRA and CDR2 YSYEKL. Deletions cut 0 bases from V and 9 bases from J, with 12 bases between. Here the CDR3 reads CASSQDPTRGEQFF. Written as DNA, the CDR3 is TGCGCCAGCAGCCAAGACCCCACGAGGGGTGAGCAGTTCTTC.

The rearrangement links TRBV5-4 to TRBJ2-2; maybe TRBD2 (6 bases). This CDR3 contains 16 residues. CDR1 is SGHNT, CDR2 YYREEE, per germline (reference sequence). The ends were cut back, 4 bases at V and 5 bases at J, with 18 bases in the middle. The CDR3 DNA reads TGTGCCAGCAGCCCCGCGGAGGGGTTATTAACCGGGGAGCTGTTTTTT. Amino acids: CASSPAEGLLTGELFF. The entire variable domain, with the rest obtained from reference TRBV5-4 and TRBJ2-2, is as follows: ETGVTQSPTHLIKTRGQQVTLRCSSQSGHNTVSWYQQALGQGPQFIFQYYREEENGRGNFPPRFSGLQFPNYSSELNVNALELDDSALYLCASSPAEGLLTGELFFGEGSRLTVL.

The chain uses TRBV29-1 and TRBJ1-1; D gene unclear. Looked up from germline, CDR1 is SQVTM and CDR2 is ANQGSEA. Trimming took 7 bases from V and 3 from J, leaving 12 bases between them. The CDR3 loop spans 12 amino acids. The CDR3 loop is CSASLLDTEAFF. The CDR3 bases are TGCAGCGCCAGTCTGTTGGACACTGAAGCTTTCTTT.

V is TRBV20-1 and J is TRBJ2-5; the match to TRBD2 covers 13 bases. There are 20 residues in the CDR3. The germline CDR1 and CDR2 sequences are DFQATT and SNEGSKA (reference sequence). V gave up 0 bases and J gave up 0 bases; unmatched junction bases: 13. In DNA form, the CDR3 reads TGCAGTGCTAGAGATCTCTTCGCAGTAGGGACTAGCGGGGACCAAGAGACCCAGTACTTC. Encoded protein: CSARDLFAVGTSGDQETQYF.

This clonotype has ten or more counts. The chain has TRBV30 and TRBJ1-1; D is unresolved. V lost 0 bases to trimming and J lost 5 bases, with 16 bases between them. This CDR3 spans 15 amino acids. Per the germline V gene, CDR1 is GTSNPN and CDR2 is SVGIG (reference sequence). The DNA of the CDR3 is TGTGCCTGGAGTGTTTCGCCGAGGTTGGGGACTGAAGCTTTCTTT. Its translation: CAWSVSPRLGTEAFF.

This clonotype has more than one count but fewer than ten. This may be a read error: a much more frequent sequence differs by one nucleotide. CDR3 sequence: CASSRTSGRAAYKQYF. DNA for the CDR3: TGTGCCAGCTCACGGACTAGCGGGAGGGCCGCCTACAAGCAGTACTTC. The chain links TRBV18 to TRBJ2-7, with 15 bases lining up with TRBD2. This CDR3 has 16 amino acids. The germline V gene has CDR1 KGHSH and CDR2 LQKENI.